The 18 T cell receptor beta chains below were found in one sample sequenced in a study of CD8 T cells in Susac syndrome. RNA in amounts of roughly 0.45 to 1 ug was reverse transcribed with random hexamers. Using its own MiXCR run on the immunoSEQ multiplex PCR reads, TCRdb lists one record per CDR3 protein. The sample has 150,000 to 200,000 distinct CDR3 sequences; approximately 95% are singletons. The sequenced sample was CD8+ T cells from PBMCs. These receptors were taken from a human donor with Susac syndrome.

The chain employs TRBV12-3 or TRBV12-4 and TRBJ1-6; 7 nucleotides agree with TRBD1. Losses at the gene ends were 1 base for V and 2 bases for J; bases not matched to a gene: 5. The CDR3 extends over 17 amino acids. The chain's CDR3 is CASSLVRQGPYNSPLHF. CDR3 nucleotides: TGTGCCAGCAGTTTAGTGAGACAGGGACCCTATAATTCACCCCTCCACTTT.

The J gene is TRBJ1-3, the V gene TRBV13; the D is unclear. V dropped 4 bases and J dropped 2 bases, with 24 bases sitting between them. Germline CDR1 PRHDT, CDR2 FYEKMQ (reference sequence). CDR3 length: 19 amino acids. DNA for the CDR3: TGTGCCAGCAGCTCCGCTGAGGGCTCCAGCGGGTTCGCTGGAAACACCATATATTTT. It is translated as CASSSAEGSSGFAGNTIYF. The full variable domain, with the rest looked up from reference TRBV13 and TRBJ1-3, is AAGVIQSPRHLIKEKRETATLKCYPIPRHDTVYWYQQGPGQDPQFLISFYEKMQSDKGSIPDRFSAQQFSDYHSELNMSSLELGDSALYFCASSSAEGSSGFAGNTIYFGEGSWLTVV.

This chain uses TRBV28 with TRBJ2-1; TRBD2 is a possible D gene (6 bases). Trimming shortened V by 3 bases and J by 5 bases, and 8 bases separated the two germline ends. This CDR3 has 13 amino acids. The germline CDR1 and CDR2 sequences are MDHEN and SYDVKM. CDR3 amino acids: CASSFTGDNEQFF. CDR3 nucleotides: TGTGCCAGCAGTTTTACGGGAGACAATGAGCAGTTCTTC.

V usage is TRBV11-2 and J usage is TRBJ1-1, with 9 bases that match TRBD1. The CDR3 covers 17 residues. The J segment lost 4 bases and the V segment lost 1 base, leaving 10 bases of the junction unmatched. Germline lookup yields CDR1 SGHAT and CDR2 FQNNGV. Here the CDR3 DNA reads TGTGCCAGCAGCTTAGGATCTGGCGGGACAGGGACCACTGAAGCTTTCTTT. This gives the protein CASSLGSGGTGTTEAFF.

The chain is built from TRBV12-3 or TRBV12-4 and TRBJ2-4; D is ambiguous. The CDR3 covers 13 residues. The ends were cut back, 1 base at V and 6 bases at J, with 7 bases in the middle. This CDR3 is CASSLGAPNIQYF. The CDR3 DNA is TGTGCCAGCAGTTTAGGGGCCCCAAACATTCAGTACTTC.

This sequence joins TRBV13 and TRBJ2-5, with D perhaps matching TRBD2 (6 bases). The germline V gene has CDR1 PRHDT and CDR2 FYEKMQ (reference sequence). V gave up 5 bases and J gave up 0 bases, with 22 bases separating them. The CDR3 consists of 18 residues. The DNA of the CDR3 is TGTGCCAGCAGCACTAGAGACTGGGGGGAGGAGTACCAAGAGACCCAGTACTTC. Residues: CASSTRDWGEEYQETQYF.

The chain carries TRBV19 and TRBJ1-5, with TRBD1 identical over 8 bases. CDR1 and CDR2 (germline): LNHDA, SQIVND (reference sequence). J gave up 3 bases and V 3 bases, and 7 bases lay outside the gene matches. This CDR3 spans 16 amino acids. CDR3 amino acids: CASSIQGARDNQPQHF. The CDR3 DNA sequence: TGTGCCAGTAGTATTCAGGGGGCGAGGGACAATCAGCCCCAGCATTTT. The full variable domain, its missing parts supplied by reference TRBV19 and TRBJ1-5, is DGGITQSPKYLFRKEGQNVTLSCEQNLNHDAMYWYRQDPGQGLRLIYYSQIVNDFQKGDIAEGYSVSREKKESFPLTVTSAQKNPTAFYLCASSIQGARDNQPQHFGDGTRLSIL.

This chain uses TRBV20-1 with TRBJ2-2, with 7 positions matching TRBD2. This CDR3 comprises 16 residues. V lost 2 bases and J lost 5; bases outside the gene matches: 11. The germline V gene has CDR1 DFQATT and CDR2 SNEGSKA (reference sequence). CDR3 in amino acids: CSARLSGKGETGELFF. CDR3 in DNA: TGCAGTGCTAGACTAAGCGGGAAAGGGGAAACCGGGGAGCTGTTTTTT.

The V and J genes are TRBV9 and TRBJ2-1, with TRBD2 as a possible D gene (5 bases). The V and J ends lost 3 bases and 3 bases respectively, with 7 bases between them. CDR1 SGDLS and CDR2 YYNGEE come from the germline V gene. CDR3 length: 13 amino acids. CDR3 sequence reads: CASSEADYNEQFF. In DNA, the CDR3 is TGTGCCAGCAGCGAAGCGGACTACAATGAGCAGTTCTTC.

This clonotype was seen a handful of times. The chain couples TRBV28 to TRBJ1-1; D is ambiguous. The germline V gene encodes CDR1 MDHEN and CDR2 SYDVKM. V was clipped by 2 bases and J by 2 bases, with 6 bases between them. The CDR3 has 13 residues. In DNA form, the CDR3 reads TGTGCCAGCAGTTTACTAGTAAACACTGAAGCTTTCTTT. It is translated as CASSLLVNTEAFF.

This clonotype was found once. V and J are TRBV15 and TRBJ2-5, with D perhaps given as TRBD1 or TRBD2 (5 bases each). CDR3 length: 15 amino acids. Germline V gives CDR1 LNHNV, CDR2 YYDKDF (reference sequence). V lost 0 bases and J lost 1, with 9 bases in between. The CDR3 here is CATSRDSGPQETQYF. The CDR3 nucleotides read TGTGCCACCAGCAGAGATTCGGGGCCCCAAGAGACCCAGTACTTC. Combining the CDR3 with reference TRBV15 and TRBJ2-5 gives the whole variable domain DAMVIQNPRYQVTQFGKPVTLSCSQTLNHNVMYWYQQKSSQAPKLLFHYYDKDFNNEADTPDNFQSRRPNTSFCFLDIRSPGLGDTAMYLCATSRDSGPQETQYFGPGTRLLVL.

V usage is TRBV7-3 and J usage is TRBJ2-3; D gene unclear. This CDR3 region has 15 residues. Germline V CDR1 and CDR2: SGHTA, FQGTGA. Trimming stripped 1 base from V and 2 bases from J, with 10 bases between. The CDR3 DNA follows: TGTGCCAGCAGCTTAAACGGCTCTCCCACAGATACGCAGTATTTT. This sequence encodes CASSLNGSPTDTQYF.

The gene calls are TRBV15 and TRBJ1-5; D may be TRBD1 (5 bases). Trimming pared 8 bases from V and 7 bases from J, leaving 12 bases between. The V gene's germline CDR1 is LNHNV and CDR2 YYDKDF (reference sequence). CDR3 size: 12 residues. CDR3 DNA: TGTGCCACCGGCCAGGGCCGACAGCCCCAGCATTTT. Translating gives CATGQGRQPQHF. Full variable domain (rest looked up from reference TRBV15 and TRBJ1-5): DAMVIQNPRYQVTQFGKPVTLSCSQTLNHNVMYWYQQKSSQAPKLLFHYYDKDFNNEADTPDNFQSRRPNTSFCFLDIRSPGLGDTAMYLCATGQGRQPQHFGDGTRLSIL.

The chain employs TRBV27 and TRBJ2-3, with D hard to call. Between the trimmed V and J ends, which lost 8 bases and 4 bases, there was a span of 16 bases. Per the germline V gene, CDR1 is MNHEY and CDR2 is SMNVEV (reference sequence). The CDR3 runs to 14 residues. The CDR3, as DNA: TGTGCCAGCTTCTCTCGGACCGTACCAGATACGCAGTATTTT. This codes for CASFSRTVPDTQYF.

This rearrangement joins TRBV5-1 to TRBJ2-7; maybe TRBD1 (6 bases). Trimming took 7 bases from V and 2 from J, leaving 16 bases between them. The CDR3 runs to 14 residues. Germline V lookup: CDR1 SGHRS, CDR2 YFSETQ. CDR3 sequence reads: CASSPQGKPYEQYF. The CDR3 coding sequence is TGCGCCAGCTCACCGCAGGGGAAACCCTACGAGCAGTACTTC.

This clonotype was seen a handful of times. The V call is TRBV27, the J call TRBJ1-1; D gene uncertain. The V gene lost 3 bases and the J gene lost 0 bases, with 5 bases spanning the gap. This CDR3 region has 13 residues. In germline, CDR1 is MNHEY, CDR2 SMNVEV (reference sequence). CDR3: CASSFSVNTEAFF. DNA for the CDR3: TGTGCCAGCAGTTTTTCCGTGAACACTGAAGCTTTCTTT.

The chain combines TRBV19 with TRBJ2-7, with D tentatively TRBD1 (6 bases). The germline V gene has CDR1 LNHDA and CDR2 SQIVND (reference sequence). The CDR3 is 13 residues long. Trimming left V 4 bases short and J 3 bases short, with 10 bases between. The CDR3 loop is CASSTGQNYEQYF. The CDR3 DNA sequence: TGTGCCAGTAGTACCGGACAGAACTACGAGCAGTACTTC.

The chain uses TRBV4-1 and TRBJ2-2; tentatively, D is TRBD1 or TRBD2 (5 bases each). This CDR3 spans 15 amino acids. Germline assignment: CDR1 MGHRA and CDR2 YSYEKL. Between the trimmed V and J ends, which lost 0 bases and 4 bases, there was a span of 9 bases. CDR3 nucleotide sequence: TGCGCCAGCAGCCAAGATGAGAGGGGCACCGGGGAGCTGTTTTTT. Protein sequence: CASSQDERGTGELFF.